Listed below are T cell receptor beta chains from one sample, sequenced in a study of cytomegalovirus exposure and HLA in healthy donors. Sequencing used immunoSEQ multiplex PCR; TCRdb keeps in-frame clones, though not all of them. The table records some 200,000 clones, about 13% of them present only once. The sequenced sample consisted of PBMCs. Every receptor here comes from a man aged 50 to 60 in good health and CMV-seropositive. Both conserved end residues are part of each CDR3. The D gene is left open where the match is weak. Clone size is shown for a subset of rows, as once, few, many or a class of expanded clone.

d_call	j_call	v_call	clone_size	cdr3_aa	cdr3_nt
NA	TRBJ2-2	TRBV4-1	few	CASSQVSAGKMFF	TGCGCCAGCAGCCAAGTCTCCGCAGGGAAGATGTTTTTT
NA	TRBJ1-6	TRBV27	few	CASTRSGPSYNSPLHF	TGTGCCAGCACCCGGAGCGGACCCTCCTATAATTCACCCCTCCACTTT
NA	TRBJ2-3	TRBV5-1	NA	CASSISGEEDTQYF	TGCGCCAGCAGTATCTCTGGAGAGGAAGATACGCAGTATTTT
NA	TRBJ2-1	TRBV27	few	CASSSSSFPGLHNEQFF	TGTGCCAGCAGCTCCTCTTCCTTTCCGGGACTCCACAATGAGCAGTTCTTC
TRBD1	TRBJ2-2	TRBV5-1	few	CASSLWDRGIGELFF	TGCGCCAGCAGCCTGTGGGACAGGGGAATCGGGGAGCTGTTTTTT
NA	TRBJ1-2	TRBV19	few	CASRNFREANYGYTF	TGTGCCAGTAGAAACTTCCGAGAAGCTAACTATGGCTACACCTTC
NA	TRBJ2-5	TRBV4-3	NA	CASSQEQLGTQYF	TGCGCCAGCAGCCAGGAGCAGCTGGGGACCCAGTACTTC
NA	TRBJ2-2	TRBV9	NA	CASNLGVGGELFF	TGTGCCAGCAATTTAGGGGTCGGGGGGGAGCTGTTTTTT
TRBD2	TRBJ2-2	TRBV7-8	NA	CASSERLAGVTGELFF	TGTGCCAGCTCCGAAAGACTAGCGGGGGTTACCGGGGAGCTGTTTTTT
NA	TRBJ1-5	TRBV5-1	few	CASSLDSHSNQPQHF	TGCGCCAGCAGCTTGGACAGCCATAGCAATCAGCCCCAGCATTTT
TRBD1	TRBJ2-3	TRBV7-7	few	CASSLDRGTDTQYF	TGTGCCAGCAGCTTGGACAGGGGGACAGATACGCAGTATTTT
NA	TRBJ1-1	TRBV28	few	CASSPQTGRAEAFF	TGTGCCAGCAGTCCTCAAACAGGGAGGGCTGAAGCTTTCTTT
NA	TRBJ1-2	TRBV4-1	NA	CASSQDFGTPDLNLYGYTF	TGCGCCAGCAGCCAAGATTTCGGGACTCCTGACCTTAACCTCTATGGCTACACCTTC
NA	TRBJ2-3	TRBV4-3	few	CASSQDPRVSTDTQYF	TGCGCCAGCAGCCAAGATCCCAGGGTCTCCACAGATACGCAGTATTTT
NA	TRBJ1-2	TRBV6-5	few	CASRNTGNYGYTF	TGTGCCAGCAGAAATACAGGAAACTATGGCTACACCTTC
TRBD1	TRBJ2-7	TRBV2	few	CASSFINRGRLSNREQYF	TGTGCCAGCAGCTTCATTAACAGGGGGCGCTTATCCAACCGGGAGCAGTACTTC
NA	TRBJ1-4	TRBV19	NA	CASSMVARAGVFF	TGTGCCAGTAGTATGGTAGCGCGGGCAGGGGTGTTTTTT
NA	TRBJ1-3	TRBV9	NA	CASSAYQGWNTIYF	TGTGCCAGCAGCGCATACCAGGGGTGGAACACCATATATTTT
TRBD1	TRBJ2-3	TRBV2	NA	CASRTDRAQYF	TGTGCCAGCAGGACGGACAGGGCCCAGTATTTT
TRBD2	TRBJ2-5	TRBV11-1	few	CASSRQRGITQETQYF	TGTGCCAGCAGCCGACAGCGGGGGATCACTCAAGAGACCCAGTACTTC
NA	TRBJ2-1	TRBV7-3	few	CASSLTWGDEQFF	TGTGCCAGCAGCTTAACGTGGGGGGATGAGCAGTTCTTC
NA	TRBJ1-4	TRBV5-1	NA	CASSLMTGITTNEKLFF	TGCGCCAGCAGCTTGATGACGGGGATTACAACTAATGAAAAACTGTTTTTT
TRBD2	TRBJ2-5	TRBV4-2	few	CASSAVGGVRETQYF	TGTGCCAGCAGCGCCGTGGGGGGGGTGAGGGAGACCCAGTACTTC
TRBD2	TRBJ2-7	TRBV10-1	few	CASTCGGTYEQYF	TGCGCCAGCACATGCGGGGGAACCTACGAGCAGTACTTC
NA	TRBJ2-7	TRBV2	few	CASYRVTYEQYF	TGTGCCAGTTACAGGGTGACCTACGAGCAGTACTTC
TRBD1	TRBJ2-2	TRBV19	NA	CASTAGGVGELFF	TGTGCCAGTACCGCAGGGGGAGTCGGGGAGCTGTTTTTT
NA	TRBJ1-5	TRBV29-1	NA	CSVASGGKNQPQHF	TGCAGCGTTGCGTCGGGGGGCAAGAATCAGCCCCAGCATTTT
NA	TRBJ1-1	TRBV19	NA	CASSSQRGTEAFF	TGTGCCAGTAGTTCTCAGAGAGGGACTGAAGCTTTCTTT
TRBD1	TRBJ1-5	TRBV6-5	few	CASSYSQGAGQPQHF	TGTGCCAGCAGTTACTCACAGGGGGCAGGTCAGCCCCAGCATTTT
NA	TRBJ2-2	TRBV27	few	CASSLNAGILVSTGELFF	TGTGCCAGCAGTTTAAATGCGGGGATTCTCGTCAGCACCGGGGAGCTGTTTTTT
TRBD1	TRBJ1-5	TRBV18	NA	CASSWTGRDNQPQHF	TGTGCCAGCTCATGGACAGGGAGAGACAATCAGCCCCAGCATTTT
NA	TRBJ1-1	TRBV5-4	NA	CASSYPQGPNTEAFF	TGTGCCAGCAGCTACCCACAGGGTCCGAACACTGAAGCTTTCTTT
TRBD2	TRBJ2-1	TRBV5-8	few	CASSLDRTSGGHNEQFF	TGTGCCAGCAGCTTGGATAGGACTAGCGGGGGGCACAATGAGCAGTTCTTC
TRBD2	TRBJ2-1	TRBV5-6	few	CASSGRLAGSYNEQFF	TGTGCCAGCAGCGGGCGACTAGCAGGGAGCTACAATGAGCAGTTCTTC
NA	TRBJ2-7	TRBV27	few	CASGLGGGRSSYEQYF	TGTGCCAGCGGGCTAGGCGGAGGGAGGAGCTCCTACGAGCAGTACTTC
NA	TRBJ2-1	TRBV4-3	NA	CASSPTGVGSYNEQFF	TGCGCCAGCAGCCCCACGGGGGTGGGGTCCTACAATGAGCAGTTCTTC
TRBD2	TRBJ2-2	TRBV30	few	CAWNSGGPNTGELFF	TGTGCCTGGAACAGCGGGGGGCCGAACACCGGGGAGCTGTTTTTT